This T cell receptor (beta chain) was retrieved from a study of blood T cell repertoires in COVID-19. The wider study: Nucleic acid was either cDNA or gDNA, and it came from T cells, B-cell-depleted T cells, or PBMCs.

Germline CDR1 reads SGHRS; CDR2 reads YFSETQ. After removal of 5 bases from V and 5 bases from J, the junction contained 3 bases not matched to a gene. This CDR3 is 12 amino acids long. Clinical histories supplied by participants themselves formed the basis of cohort assignment. Cohort 3 recovered donors had two negative PCRs, clearance, or symptom resolution. Methods used by the authors: Nucleated cell number was recorded as an estimate derived from reference gene primer amplification. TCRdb keeps only in-frame clones here, not all; method: immunoSEQ multiplex PCR. V and J calls and clone size follow that table, whereas D and trimming were derived from the DNA. The sample yields approximately 210,000 clones, more than 70% seen once.

This sequence joins TRBV5-1 and TRBJ2-7, with 8 bases matching TRBD1. The sequence was obtained from a young woman who had recovered from COVID-19. The specimen was PBMCs or T cells enriched from blood (not recorded which). CDR3 sequence reads: CASSPQGDEQYF. CDR3 DNA: TGCGCCAGCAGTCCACAGGGGGACGAGCAGTACTTC.